This record concerns one T cell receptor (beta chain) sequence. This sample is part of a study of blood T cell repertoires in COVID-19. The CDR3 contains 16 residues. The V and J ends lost 1 base and 7 bases, in that order; junction bases with no gene match: 11. Per the germline V gene, CDR1 is GTSNPN and CDR2 is SVGIG (reference sequence). Profiled with immunoSEQ multiplex PCR; TCRdb holds only in-frame clones, not every one. The table records about 260,000 clones, approximately 87% of them present only once. The sequence came from a woman aged 40 to 55 who had recovered from COVID-19. What was sequenced was peripheral blood. This chain joins TRBV30 and TRBJ1-2; 11 nucleotides agree with TRBD1. CDR3 sequence: CAWSEPMDRGRTGYTF. CDR3 sequence (DNA): TGTGCCTGGAGTGAGCCCATGGACAGGGGGCGAACTGGCTACACCTTC.